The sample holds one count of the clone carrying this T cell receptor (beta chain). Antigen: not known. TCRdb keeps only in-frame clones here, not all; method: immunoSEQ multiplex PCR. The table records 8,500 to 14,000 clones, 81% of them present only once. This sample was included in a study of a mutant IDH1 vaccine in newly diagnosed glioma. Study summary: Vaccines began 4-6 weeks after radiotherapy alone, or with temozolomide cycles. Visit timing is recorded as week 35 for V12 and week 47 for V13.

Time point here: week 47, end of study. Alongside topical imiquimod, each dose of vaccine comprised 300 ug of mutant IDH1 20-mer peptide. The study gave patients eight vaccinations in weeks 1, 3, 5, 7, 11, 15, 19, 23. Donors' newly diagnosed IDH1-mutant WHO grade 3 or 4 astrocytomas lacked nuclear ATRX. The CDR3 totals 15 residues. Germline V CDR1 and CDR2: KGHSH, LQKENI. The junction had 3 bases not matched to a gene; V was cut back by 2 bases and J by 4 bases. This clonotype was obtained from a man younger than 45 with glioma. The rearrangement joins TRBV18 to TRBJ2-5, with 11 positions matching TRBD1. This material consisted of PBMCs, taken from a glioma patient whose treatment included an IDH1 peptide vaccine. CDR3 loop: CASSPGQGAGETQYF. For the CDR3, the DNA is TGTGCCAGCTCACCAGGACAGGGGGCAGGAGAGACCCAGTACTTC.